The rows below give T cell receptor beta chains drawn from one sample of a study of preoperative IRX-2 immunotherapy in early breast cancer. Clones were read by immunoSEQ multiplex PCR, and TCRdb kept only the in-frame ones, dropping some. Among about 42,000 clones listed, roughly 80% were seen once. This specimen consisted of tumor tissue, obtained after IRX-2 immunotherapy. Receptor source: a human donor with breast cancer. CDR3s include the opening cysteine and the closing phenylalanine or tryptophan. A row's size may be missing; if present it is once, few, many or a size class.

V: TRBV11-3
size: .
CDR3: CASSYFSGVNTEAFF

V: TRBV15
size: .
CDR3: CATSRDRLLSNTGELFF

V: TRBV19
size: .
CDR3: CASQRGSGTEAFF

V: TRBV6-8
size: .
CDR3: CASSPAGTDTQYF

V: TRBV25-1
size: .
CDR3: CASSAGHNTIYF

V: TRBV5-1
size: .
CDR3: CASSLGTGNTDTQYF

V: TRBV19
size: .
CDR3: CASSDPGLMNTEAFF

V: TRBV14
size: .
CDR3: CASSQSRGEGAREQYF

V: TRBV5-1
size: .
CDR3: CASSPGQVLINEKLFF

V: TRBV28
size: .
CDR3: CASSSLLAGGDEQFF

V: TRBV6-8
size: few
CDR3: CATTRGQEAYGYTF

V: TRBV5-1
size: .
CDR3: CASCETGRSSNEQYF

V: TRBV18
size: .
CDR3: CASSPPSAGNTYEQYF

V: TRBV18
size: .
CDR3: CASSNFGDTGELFF